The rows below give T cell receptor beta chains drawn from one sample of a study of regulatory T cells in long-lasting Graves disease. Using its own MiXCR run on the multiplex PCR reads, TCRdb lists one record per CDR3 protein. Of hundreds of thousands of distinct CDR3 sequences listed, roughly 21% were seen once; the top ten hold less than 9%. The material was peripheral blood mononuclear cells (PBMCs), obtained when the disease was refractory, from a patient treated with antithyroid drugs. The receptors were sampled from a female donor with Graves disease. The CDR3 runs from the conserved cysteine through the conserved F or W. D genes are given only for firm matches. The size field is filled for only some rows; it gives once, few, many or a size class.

CASSFSPVWNTQYF TGTGCCAGCAGCTTTAGCCCCGTCTGGAATACGCAGTATTTT TRBV11-2 few TRBJ2-3 NA
CATSRERLIGELFF TGTGCCACCAGCAGAGAAAGGTTGATCGGGGAGCTGTTTTTT TRBV15 NA TRBJ2-2 NA
CATSLAGARSYEQFF TGTGCCACCAGCCTTGCGGGAGCCCGGTCGTATGAGCAGTTCTTC TRBV24-1 NA TRBJ2-1 TRBD2
CASSPGQGWDSPLHF TGTGCCAGTAGTCCGGGACAGGGTTGGGATTCACCCCTCCACTTT TRBV19 few TRBJ1-6 TRBD1
CASSLSVQGYNSPLHF TGTGCCAGCAGTTTATCCGTCCAGGGTTATAATTCACCCCTCCACTTT TRBV28 many TRBJ1-6 NA
CSARELRGNSPLHF TGCAGTGCTAGAGAGTTAAGGGGTAATTCACCCCTCCACTTT TRBV20-1 few TRBJ1-6 NA
CVSSAETREADTGELFF TGTGTCAGCAGCGCTGAGACACGGGAGGCTGACACCGGGGAGCTGTTTTTT TRBV7-2 NA TRBJ2-2 TRBD2
CASSLLFTGGHETQYF TGTGCCAGCAGCCTCCTGTTTACGGGGGGCCATGAGACCCAGTACTTC TRBV3-1 many TRBJ2-5 NA
CASSHSQGQRANYGYTF TGTGCCAGCAGCCACTCTCAAGGACAGCGAGCTAACTATGGCTACACCTTC TRBV3-1 many TRBJ1-2 NA
CASTSGGGGNQPQHF TGTGCCAGCACCTCGGGAGGGGGCGGCAATCAGCCCCAGCATTTT TRBV28 many TRBJ1-5 TRBD1
CANSNPTGWEQFF TGTGCCAACAGCAATCCCACAGGGTGGGAGCAGTTCTTC TRBV6-1 few TRBJ2-1 NA